These 12 T cell receptor beta chains were all obtained from the same sample, sequenced in a study of CD8 T cells in ankylosing spondylitis. TCRdb re-analysed the 5' RACE reads in MiXCR, keeping a single row per CDR3 protein. The sample includes some 120,000 distinct CDR3 sequences, roughly an eighth of them seen just once. Material for sequencing was blood, either unsorted or a sorted T cell fraction (not recorded which). These receptors were taken from a female donor with ankylosing spondylitis or in good health (not recorded which).

This chain links TRBV6-5 with TRBJ2-3; no clear D gene. Between the trimmed V and J ends, which lost 4 bases and 3 bases, there was a span of 17 bases. Germline V CDR1 and CDR2: MNHEY, SVGAGI. The CDR3 contains 16 residues. The CDR3 reads CASSFRSPGGTDTQYF. The CDR3, as DNA: TGTGCCAGCAGTTTCCGATCCCCTGGTGGAACAGATACGCAGTATTTT.

The chain has TRBV20-1 and TRBJ2-7, with unresolved D. Trimming took 7 bases from V and 4 from J, leaving 17 bases between them. Germline CDR1 reads DFQATT; CDR2 reads SNEGSKA (reference sequence). This CDR3 has 13 residues. CDR3 residues: CSERALVSYEQYF. For the CDR3, the DNA is TGCAGTGAAAGGGCGCTAGTTTCTTACGAGCAGTACTTC.

This clonotype turned up a few times. The gene calls are TRBV5-1 and TRBJ2-7; 9 nucleotides align to TRBD1. The germline gives CDR1 SGHRS, CDR2 YFSETQ. The junction had 6 bases not matched to a gene; V was cut back by 5 bases and J by 6 bases. CDR3 length equals 13 residues. CDR3 nucleotide sequence: TGCGCCAGCAGTAGGGACAGGGTGGTCGAGCAGTACTTC. This encodes CASSRDRVVEQYF.

This clonotype appeared once. The chain combines TRBV4-2 with TRBJ2-5; D unclear. Germline CDR1 reads LGHNA; CDR2 reads YNFKEQ. CDR3 length: 17 amino acids. Deletions cut 1 base from V and 4 bases from J, with 19 bases between. CDR3 sequence (DNA): TGTGCCAGCAGCCAAGCGAGTGGGCCCTGGGCCGGAGAGACCCAGTACTTC. Residues: CASSQASGPWAGETQYF.

J is TRBJ2-1 and V is TRBV11-2, with TRBD2 matching 13 bases. The CDR3 has 15 amino acids. Per germline, CDR1 SGHAT and CDR2 FQNNGV. V shed 5 bases, J shed 10 bases, and the junction held 8 bases outside the gene matches. The CDR3 region is CASSERTSGSREQFF. The CDR3, as DNA: TGTGCCAGCAGCGAACGGACTAGCGGGAGCCGAGAGCAGTTCTTC.

Only a few counts were recorded for this clonotype. The chain recombines TRBV7-2 with TRBJ2-3; D may correspond to TRBD1 or TRBD2 (6 bases each). The V end was cut by 4 bases, the J end by 6 bases, with 20 bases between. The length of the CDR3 is 16 residues. Germline loops: CDR1 SGHTA, CDR2 FQGNSA. The DNA of the CDR3 is TGTGCCAGCAGCTCCCGGCGGCCTCCCGGGGGCGATACGCAGTATTTT. Amino acid sequence: CASSSRRPPGGDTQYF.

The chain carries TRBV27 and TRBJ2-5; TRBD1 agrees at 7 bases. The CDR3 has 13 amino acids. The V and J ends lost 8 bases and 5 bases, in that order; junction bases with no gene match: 8. Germline CDR1 reads MNHEY; CDR2 reads SMNVEV (reference sequence). The CDR3 region is CASYRGPRETQYF. In nucleotides, the CDR3 is TGTGCCAGCTACAGGGGTCCCCGGGAGACCCAGTACTTC.

On this clonotype itself: A much bigger clone sits one base away, suggesting this may be a read error. The gene calls are TRBV5-1 and TRBJ1-1; D remains ambiguous. Germline V gene data show CDR1 as SGHRS and CDR2 as YFSETQ. The CDR3 loop spans 14 amino acids. The CDR3 DNA reads as TGCGCCAGCGGCTTGATGGGAGGGAACACTGAAGCTTTCTTT. Translated, it gives CASGLMGGNTEAFF. The full variable domain, completed using reference TRBV5-1 and TRBJ1-1, is KAGVTQTPRYLIKTRGQQVTLSCSPISGHRSVSWYQQTPGQGLQFLFEYFSETQRNKGNFPGRFSGRQFSNSRSEMNVSTLELGDSALYLCASGLMGGNTEAFFGQGTRLTVV.

This clonotype occurred a few times. The rearrangement uses TRBV20-1 and TRBJ1-3; 9 bases are a match to TRBD1. This CDR3 has 20 amino acids. Trimming removed 3 bases from V and 0 bases from J; junction bases left unmatched: 18. Germline assignment: CDR1 DFQATT and CDR2 SNEGSKA (reference sequence). The CDR3 region is CSASIIVPGQGTSSGNTIYF. DNA of the CDR3: TGCAGTGCTAGCATTATAGTTCCCGGACAGGGGACAAGCTCTGGAAACACCATATATTTT.

This clonotype came up a few times. The chain combines TRBV7-6 with TRBJ1-2, with 9 bases that match TRBD1. Germline CDR1 reads SGHVS; CDR2 reads FNYEAQ. V shed 5 bases and J 3 bases; nucleotides not matched to a gene: 4. This CDR3 is built from 14 residues. CDR3 protein: CASSPGQGHYGYTF. The CDR3 region has the DNA TGTGCCAGCAGCCCCGGACAGGGGCACTATGGCTACACCTTC. The variable domain in full, completed from reference TRBV7-6 and TRBJ1-2, reads GAGVSQSPRYKVTKRGQDVALRCDPISGHVSLYWYRQALGQGPEFLTYFNYEAQQDKSGLPNDRFSAERPEGSISTLTIQRTEQRDSAMYRCASSPGQGHYGYTFGSGTRLTVV.

This clonotype appeared many times. The V call is TRBV7-2, the J call TRBJ2-1; D possibly corresponds to TRBD2 (7 bases). The CDR3 contains 16 residues. Germline CDR1 SGHTA, CDR2 FQGNSA. Trimming shortened V by 4 bases and J by 2 bases, and 15 bases separated the two germline ends. In DNA form, the CDR3 reads TGTGCCAGCAGCTCCCGTGAGGGGGGGGCCTACAATGAGCAGTTCTTC. Its protein product is CASSSREGGAYNEQFF.

The CDR3, as DNA: TGCGCCAGCAGACGGCTAGCGGACACCGGGGAGCTGTTTTTT. It yields the protein CASRRLADTGELFF. V is TRBV5-1 and J is TRBJ2-2; 7 bases line up with TRBD2. The germline V gene has CDR1 SGHRS and CDR2 YFSETQ. V trimming: 5 bases; J trimming: 3 bases; junction bases outside the gene matches: 4. The CDR3 runs to 14 residues. The full variable domain, its missing parts supplied by reference TRBV5-1 and TRBJ2-2, is KAGVTQTPRYLIKTRGQQVTLSCSPISGHRSVSWYQQTPGQGLQFLFEYFSETQRNKGNFPGRFSGRQFSNSRSEMNVSTLELGDSALYLCASRRLADTGELFFGEGSRLTVL.